This T cell receptor (beta chain) was captured in a study of T cell repertoires in aging, cancer and after chemotherapy. Study overall: Donors were grouped into six age bands spanning 30 or younger through 70 or older. Paired samples before and after chemotherapy came from glioblastoma patients receiving temozolomide-based therapy.

Trimming stripped 5 bases from V and 2 bases from J, with 11 bases between. The CDR3 extends over 13 amino acids. Germline V gene data show CDR1 as SGHDT and CDR2 as YYEEEE. TCR beta rearrangements were amplified from peripheral blood genomic DNA. Rearranged V-D-J TRB sequences were amplified with a mixed TRB-A/B primer pool. MiXCR was run by TCRdb on the multiplex PCR reads, yielding one entry per CDR3 protein. Here the sample spans 200 to 250 distinct CDR3 sequences, roughly two thirds being singletons. This receptor was obtained from a human donor with a solid tumor. The sample was blood. The chain uses TRBV5-6 and TRBJ2-7, with TRBD1 as a possible D gene (6 bases). The CDR3 region has the DNA TGTGCCAGCAGTCCGAGGACAGCCTACGAGCAGTACTTC. It encodes CASSPRTAYEQYF.